A selection of T cell receptor beta chains follows, all from one sample in a study of T cell changes during pregnancy in multiple sclerosis. TCRdb's table, derived via immunoSEQ multiplex PCR, lists solely in-frame clones and lacks some. In the table there are 30,000 or so clones, roughly 88% of which are singletons. The material was CD4+ T cells from peripheral blood mononuclear cells, obtained in the first trimester of pregnancy. Source of these receptors: a female donor in good health, enrolled as a control in a pregnancy study. CDR3s include the opening cysteine and the closing phenylalanine or tryptophan.

V,CDR3
TRBV30,CAWTPRGQGGITQYF
TRBV6-6,CASSQQTGGSTEAFF
TRBV6-1,CASSDFGSSGNTIYF
TRBV18,CASGGQGVGEQYF
TRBV7-2,CASSSGGGFSTDTQYF
TRBV5-1,CASSPSGGGGANVLTF
TRBV18,CASSLRVGQGNGYTF
TRBV6-1,CASGGTVSSGNTIYF
TRBV5-1,CASGPPTGQHTDTQYF
TRBV11-2,CASSSQGGTYEQYF
TRBV11-1,CASSLRRGSGELFF
TRBV4-3,CASHRGGAPTGELFF
TRBV11-3,CASSREPNTEAFF
TRBV4-3,CASSQDMRQGVPGELFF
TRBV14,CASSQDTSGYSGELFF
TRBV5-4,CASSSGQGGNSPLHF
TRBV5-1,CASMTTSNPEAFF
TRBV7-6,CASSLRGRTYEQYF
TRBV6-6,CASSYRNEQYF
TRBV12-1,CASSFTCRDRAYEQYF
TRBV7-2,CASSLAPGSGNTIYF
TRBV30,CAWSGRGGTEAFF